The 24 T cell receptor beta chains listed next were all sequenced from one sample in a study of blood T cell repertoires in COVID-19. Profiling relied on immunoSEQ multiplex PCR, and the TCRdb table lists in-frame clones only, not all of them. The sample includes some 420,000 clones, around 87% of them seen just once. Material for sequencing was PBMCs or T cells enriched from blood (not recorded which). The receptors stem from a man aged 30-40 years who had recovered from COVID-19.

The V gene is TRBV18, the J gene TRBJ1-2, with TRBD1 identical over 11 bases. Germline V gene lookup returns CDR1 KGHSH and CDR2 LQKENI. V shed 2 bases, J shed 8 bases, and the junction held 7 bases outside the gene matches. This CDR3 is 15 amino acids long. CDR3 bases: TGTGCCAGCTCACCAGACGGACAGGGGGCGAACGGCTACACCTTC. This encodes CASSPDGQGANGYTF. Full variable domain (remainder filled in from reference TRBV18 and TRBJ1-2): NAGVMQNPRHLVRRRGQEARLRCSPMKGHSHVYWYRQLPEEGLKFMVYLQKENIIDESGMPKERFSAEFPKEGPSILRIQQVVRGDSAAYFCASSPDGQGANGYTFGSGTRLTVV.

This rearrangement joins TRBV19 to TRBJ2-4; 9 bases line up with TRBD1. Germline-derived CDR1 and CDR2 are LNHDA and SQIVND (reference sequence). V shed 4 bases, J shed 5 bases, and the junction held 6 bases outside the gene matches. The CDR3 spans 15 residues. The CDR3 region is CASSRGQGIENIQYF. In DNA form, the CDR3 reads TGTGCCAGTAGTAGGGGACAGGGAATCGAAAACATTCAGTACTTC. The variable domain in full, completed from reference TRBV19 and TRBJ2-4, reads DGGITQSPKYLFRKEGQNVTLSCEQNLNHDAMYWYRQDPGQGLRLIYYSQIVNDFQKGDIAEGYSVSREKKESFPLTVTSAQKNPTAFYLCASSRGQGIENIQYFGAGTRLSVL.

The chain uses TRBV6-5 and TRBJ2-7; TRBD2 might be the D (7 bases). Germline assignment: CDR1 MNHEY and CDR2 SVGAGI. Trimming removed 2 bases at V and 4 bases at J, with 15 bases between. The CDR3 spans 15 residues. The chain's CDR3 is CASSYAQGGAYEQYF. The CDR3 nucleotides read TGTGCCAGCAGTTACGCCCAAGGGGGGGCATACGAGCAGTACTTC.

The chain has TRBV12-2 and TRBJ1-1; no DNA check was done on the table's D call, TRBD1. TRBV12-2 is deemed a pseudogene. CDR3 length equals 15 residues. The CDR3 spells CASRPWRGRGTEAFF. The CDR3 nucleotides read TGTGCAAGTCGCCCCTGGAGGGGGCGCGGCACTGAAGCTTTCTTT.

The chain employs TRBV28 and TRBJ1-1, with TRBD1 as a possible D gene (6 bases). The CDR3 sequence is 14 residues long. Germline CDR1 and CDR2: MDHEN and SYDVKM. Trimming left V 2 bases short and J 3 bases short, with 10 bases between. The CDR3 DNA follows: TGTGCCAGCAGTTTAACAGGGCTGTACACTGAAGCTTTCTTT. Its protein is CASSLTGLYTEAFF.

V usage is TRBV5-4 and J usage is TRBJ1-4, with 7 bases identical to TRBD1. Germline V CDR1 and CDR2: SGHNT, YYREEE (reference sequence). The J segment lost 0 bases and the V segment lost 3 bases, leaving 8 bases of the junction unmatched. This CDR3 comprises 17 residues. The CDR3 region has the DNA TGTGCCAGCAGCTCCCGACAGGGAAAAGCAACTAATGAAAAACTGTTTTTT. It translates to CASSSRQGKATNEKLFF.

This chain links TRBV5-1 with TRBJ1-4, with 8 bases matching TRBD1. The CDR3 spans 15 residues. The germline CDR1 and CDR2 sequences are SGHRS and YFSETQ. The V gene end was trimmed by 1 base and the J gene end by 4 bases; junction bases not matched to a gene: 3. DNA of the CDR3: TGCGCCAGCAGCTTGTCCACAGGGGGTAATGAAAAACTGTTTTTT. The encoded protein is CASSLSTGGNEKLFF.

V gene TRBV20-1 combines with J gene TRBJ2-1, with D possibly TRBD2 on 6 matching bases. V was cut by 3 bases and J by 3 bases, with 12 bases left in between. The CDR3 loop spans 14 amino acids. Looked up from germline, CDR1 is DFQATT and CDR2 is SNEGSKA (reference sequence). The CDR3 sequence is CSASRLEGYNEQFF. In DNA, the CDR3 is TGCAGTGCTAGTAGGCTGGAGGGCTACAATGAGCAGTTCTTC.

This clone was counted a single time. V gene TRBV24-1 combines with J gene TRBJ2-2, with D maybe TRBD1 (6 bases). In germline, CDR1 is KGHDR, CDR2 SFDVKD. This CDR3 has 17 residues. Trimming pared 4 bases from V and 5 bases from J, leaving 19 bases between. CDR3 in DNA: TGTGCCACCAGTGACCTCCCCTATTCCGGACAGACCGGGGAGCTGTTTTTT. Protein product: CATSDLPYSGQTGELFF.

This clone showed up just a few times. This chain joins TRBV7-9 and TRBJ2-1; 14 nucleotides agree with TRBD2. The J segment lost 9 bases and the V segment lost 5 bases, leaving 12 bases of the junction unmatched. The germline CDR1 and CDR2 sequences are SEHNR and FQNEAQ (reference sequence). The CDR3 sequence is 17 residues long. The CDR3 DNA sequence: TGTGCCAGCAGCCTCCCCGGGGGGACTAGCGGGAGTCTTGAGCAGTTCTTC. This sequence encodes CASSLPGGTSGSLEQFF.

The chain is built from TRBV7-9 and TRBJ2-1, with TRBD1 matching 8 bases. This CDR3 is 15 amino acids long. V trimming: 5 bases; J trimming: 9 bases; junction bases outside the gene matches: 12. From germline, CDR1 is SEHNR and CDR2 FQNEAQ (reference sequence). The CDR3 DNA sequence: TGTGCCAGCAGCCTGCAGGGGGCGCCTAACCCTGAGCAGTTCTTC. Its protein product is CASSLQGAPNPEQFF. Complete variable domain (other parts from reference TRBV7-9 and TRBJ2-1): DTGVSQNPRHKITKRGQNVTFRCDPISEHNRLYWYRQTLGQGPEFLTYFQNEAQLEKSRLLSDRFSAERPKGSFSTLEIQRTEQGDSAMYLCASSLQGAPNPEQFFGPGTRLTVL.

This chain links TRBV4-1 with TRBJ2-1; tentatively, D is TRBD2 (6 bases). This CDR3 is 18 amino acids long. V was clipped by 0 bases and J by 9 bases, with 24 bases between them. Germline lookup yields CDR1 MGHRA and CDR2 YSYEKL. CDR3 nucleotide sequence: TGCGCCAGCAGCCAAGATCCGCCCCCCCCGGGGGAGAAAGGTGAGCAGTTCTTC. Translated: CASSQDPPPPGEKGEQFF.

This clone was recorded only once. The chain is built from TRBV9 and TRBJ2-1; 11 bases align to TRBD1. This CDR3 is 21 amino acids long. The J segment lost 0 bases and the V segment lost 0 bases, leaving 14 bases of the junction unmatched. Germline CDR1 is SGDLS and CDR2 is YYNGEE. CDR3 DNA sequence: TGTGCCAGCAGCGTAGCTCCGAGGGGGACAGGGGGAAGAGGCTCCTACAATGAGCAGTTCTTC. It encodes CASSVAPRGTGGRGSYNEQFF.

This clone was detected a few times. Other DNA sequences in the sample encode the same CDR3. V usage is TRBV3-1 (or the pseudogene TRBV3-2) and J usage is TRBJ2-7; D gene unclear. Germline V gene lookup returns CDR1 LGHDT and CDR2 YNNKEL (reference sequence). Trimming shortened V by 1 base and J by 4 bases, and 5 bases separated the two germline ends. This CDR3 has 12 residues. In DNA, the CDR3 is TGTGCCAGCAGCCAAGGGCGGTACGAGCAGTACTTC. It yields the protein CASSQGRYEQYF.

The chain has TRBV3-1 (or the pseudogene TRBV3-2) and TRBJ2-7; D uncertain. The CDR3 is made up of 12 amino acids. V was clipped by 1 base and J by 6 bases, with 7 bases between them. The germline V gene encodes CDR1 LGHDT and CDR2 YNNKEL (reference sequence). The CDR3 DNA reads TGTGCCAGCAGCCAAGGGCCTGGCGAGCAGTACTTC. Encoded protein: CASSQGPGEQYF.

The V gene is TRBV5-6, the J gene TRBJ1-5; possible D gene TRBD1, 5 bases. V shed 6 bases and J shed 6 bases, with 10 bases lying between them. The CDR3 is 12 amino acids. Per germline, CDR1 SGHDT and CDR2 YYEEEE. In nucleotides, the CDR3 is TGTGCCAGCACCAGGGAAGGTCAGCCCCAGCATTTT. This encodes CASTREGQPQHF.

This sequence joins TRBV5-1 and TRBJ2-1; 10 nucleotides agree with TRBD2. There are 15 residues in the CDR3. V lost 4 bases to trimming and J lost 0 bases; unmatched junction nucleotides: 1. From germline, CDR1 is SGHRS and CDR2 YFSETQ. The CDR3 bases are TGCGCCAGCAGCCGGACTAGCGGCTCCTACAATGAGCAGTTCTTC. Protein sequence: CASSRTSGSYNEQFF.

The chain uses TRBV19 and TRBJ1-2; tentatively, D is TRBD1 (6 bases). The CDR3 consists of 15 residues. Trimming cost V 7 bases and J 2 bases, with 17 bases left between them. The germline V gene has CDR1 LNHDA and CDR2 SQIVND (reference sequence). CDR3 DNA sequence: TGTGCCAGTACCAAGGGGGGGGAGCGGAACTATGGCTACACCTTC. This encodes CASTKGGERNYGYTF.

The CDR3 nucleotides are TGTGCCAGCAGCCCCCGGGGTAGCGAGAACAATGAGCAGTTCTTC. This encodes CASSPRGSENNEQFF. J is TRBJ2-1 and V is TRBV7-9; possibly TRBD2 for D (5 bases). The CDR3 runs to 15 residues. Germline V CDR1 and CDR2: SEHNR, FQNEAQ (reference sequence). V lost 5 bases and J lost 5, with 16 bases in between.

The rearrangement links TRBV28 to TRBJ2-5; maybe TRBD2 (5 bases). The CDR3 covers 18 residues. Germline-derived CDR1 and CDR2 are MDHEN and SYDVKM. Deletions cut 1 base from V and 1 base from J, with 19 bases between. The DNA for the CDR3 is TGTGCCAGCAGTTTATATTCGGAGGACGTAGTGGGCCAAGAGACCCAGTACTTC. It encodes CASSLYSEDVVGQETQYF. Filled out from reference TRBV28 and TRBJ2-5, the complete variable domain reads DVKVTQSSRYLVKRTGEKVFLECVQDMDHENMFWYRQDPGLGLRLIYFSYDVKMKEKGDIPEGYSVSREKKERFSLILESASTNQTSMYLCASSLYSEDVVGQETQYFGPGTRLLVL.

The chain employs TRBV16 and TRBJ1-1; perhaps TRBD1 as D (6 bases). Germline V gives CDR1 KGHSY, CDR2 FQNENV. This CDR3 contains 15 residues. Trimming shortened V by 3 bases and J by 4 bases, and 15 bases separated the two germline ends. This CDR3 reads CASSQGRGQGTEAFF. The CDR3 DNA reads TGTGCCAGCAGCCAGGGGCGGGGGCAGGGCACTGAAGCTTTCTTT. Full variable domain (remainder filled in from reference TRBV16 and TRBJ1-1): GEEVAQTPKHLVRGEGQKAKLYCAPIKGHSYVFWYQQVLKNEFKFLISFQNENVFDETGMPKERFSAKCLPNSPCSLEIQATKLEDSAVYFCASSQGRGQGTEAFFGQGTRLTVV.

The genes are TRBV4-1 and TRBJ2-3, with D tentatively TRBD1 (6 bases). The V end was cut by 0 bases, the J end by 2 bases, with 15 bases between. There are 17 residues in the CDR3. Germline V gives CDR1 MGHRA, CDR2 YSYEKL. CDR3 sequence reads: CASSQERIQGVTDTQYF. Written as DNA, the CDR3 is TGCGCCAGCAGCCAAGAACGGATACAGGGCGTCACAGATACGCAGTATTTT.

This chain connects TRBV28 to TRBJ1-5; TRBD1 aligns across 9 bases. V trimming: 6 bases; J trimming: 7 bases; junction bases outside the gene matches: 7. This CDR3 is built from 14 residues. Germline CDR1 MDHEN, CDR2 SYDVKM. CDR3: CASSLQGANQPQHF. Written as DNA, the CDR3 is TGTGCCAGCAGCCTACAGGGGGCGAACCAGCCCCAGCATTTT.

The chain joins TRBV28 to TRBJ2-5, with D perhaps matching TRBD2 (5 bases). Germline-derived CDR1 and CDR2 are MDHEN and SYDVKM. The CDR3 has 14 amino acids. V lost 5 bases, J lost 0 bases, and 10 bases lay in between. CDR3 sequence: CASSLGLNQETQYF. CDR3 DNA sequence: TGTGCCAGCAGTCTCGGACTGAACCAAGAGACCCAGTACTTC.